These T cell receptor beta chains were read from a single sample in a study of blood T cells in healthy people across ages. MiXCR was run by TCRdb on the 5' RACE reads, yielding one entry per CDR3 protein. The sample has about 1 million distinct CDR3 sequences, around 45% seen once. Sequences were obtained from blood. The receptors come from a woman in her fifties or sixties in good health. Both conserved end residues are part of each CDR3.

V: TRBV6-2/TRBV6-3; J: TRBJ2-5; CDR3: CASSYSTGTKHAKLGTQYF
V: TRBV6-1; J: TRBJ2-7; CDR3: CASSERRRGQGSSYEQYF
V: TRBV19; J: TRBJ2-1; CDR3: CATKTGNNEQFF
V: TRBV28; J: TRBJ2-1; CDR3: CASSLPGGSNEQFF
V: TRBV7-9; J: TRBJ2-3; CDR3: CATYITDTQYF
V: TRBV6-1; J: TRBJ2-3; CDR3: CASSSRTGGADTQYF
V: TRBV29-1; J: TRBJ2-1; CDR3: CSVDALTYNEQFF
V: TRBV12-3/TRBV12-4; J: TRBJ2-5; CDR3: CASSLAGGGYNEQYF
V: TRBV9; J: TRBJ1-6; CDR3: CASSGLGSYNSPLHF
V: TRBV29-1; J: TRBJ2-7; CDR3: CSVVIGPYEQYF
V: TRBV11-2; J: TRBJ2-3; CDR3: CASRTVGSGDASIDTQYF
V: TRBV4-1; J: TRBJ2-7; CDR3: CASSSESGQVRDEQYF
V: TRBV3-1; J: .; CDR3: CASSQSGRSETQYF
V: TRBV27; J: TRBJ2-5; CDR3: CASSPLLSSAEQYF
V: TRBV27; J: .; CDR3: CASSLSIGLAAPEQYF
V: TRBV3-1; J: TRBJ2-3; CDR3: CASSQISTRSFGTDTQYF
V: TRBV7-9; J: TRBJ2-2; CDR3: CASSPSGRRGTGELFF
V: TRBV9; J: TRBJ2-7; CDR3: CASSVDGQSPYEQYF
V: TRBV9; J: TRBJ2-3; CDR3: CASSVDGAGSTGTQYF
V: TRBV6-5; J: TRBJ2-7; CDR3: CASSLKGLAGYEQYF
V: TRBV14; J: TRBJ2-3; CDR3: CASSHRTGALTDTQYF
V: TRBV5-1; J: TRBJ2-3; CDR3: CASSLGPPSDTQYF
V: TRBV7-3; J: TRBJ2-4; CDR3: CASSLGTGATNIQYF
V: TRBV10-3; J: TRBJ2-2; CDR3: CAISEAGATGELFF
V: TRBV6-9; J: TRBJ1-2; CDR3: CASRNNGGNYGYTF
V: TRBV7-9; J: TRBJ2-3; CDR3: CASSFWSSTDTQYF
V: TRBV27; J: TRBJ1-1; CDR3: CASKVPGRGTEAFF
V: TRBV7-3; J: TRBJ2-7; CDR3: CASSSSAGTRNEQYF
V: TRBV6-1; J: TRBJ2-1; CDR3: CASSPGLAHFIDNEQFF
V: TRBV5-1; J: TRBJ1-5; CDR3: CASSLEWGGDQPQHF
V: TRBV6-6; J: TRBJ2-5; CDR3: CASRRQGGRETQYF
V: TRBV29-1; J: TRBJ2-5; CDR3: CSVEDRQGARQETQYF
V: TRBV20-1; J: TRBJ2-4; CDR3: CSAPFGGMGNIQYF
V: TRBV27; J: TRBJ2-7; CDR3: CASGKGSHYEQYF
V: TRBV7-6; J: TRBJ1-5; CDR3: CASSSRPNQPQHF
V: TRBV20-1; J: TRBJ2-5; CDR3: CSARLVGGGTGVEQYF
V: TRBV18; J: TRBJ2-5; CDR3: CASSGSGQGVQYF